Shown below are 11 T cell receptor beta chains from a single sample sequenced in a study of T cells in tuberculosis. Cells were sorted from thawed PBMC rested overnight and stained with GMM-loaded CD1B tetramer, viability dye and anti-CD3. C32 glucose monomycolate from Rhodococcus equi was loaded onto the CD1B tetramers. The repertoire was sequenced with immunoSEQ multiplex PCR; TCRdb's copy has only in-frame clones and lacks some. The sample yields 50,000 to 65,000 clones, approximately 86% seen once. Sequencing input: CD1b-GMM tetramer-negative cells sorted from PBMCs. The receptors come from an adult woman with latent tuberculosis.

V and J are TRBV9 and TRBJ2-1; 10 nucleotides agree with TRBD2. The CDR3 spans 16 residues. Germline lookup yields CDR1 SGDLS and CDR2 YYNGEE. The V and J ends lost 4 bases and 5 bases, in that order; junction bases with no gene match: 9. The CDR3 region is CASSPPRAGGHNEQFF. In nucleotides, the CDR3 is TGTGCCAGCAGCCCTCCCCGAGCGGGGGGGCACAATGAGCAGTTCTTC.

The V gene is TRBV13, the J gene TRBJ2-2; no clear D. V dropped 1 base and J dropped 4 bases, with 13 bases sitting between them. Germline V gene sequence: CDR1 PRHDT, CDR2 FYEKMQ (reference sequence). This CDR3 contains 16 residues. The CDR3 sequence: CASSLARYTSTGELFF. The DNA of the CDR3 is TGTGCCAGCAGCTTAGCTAGGTACACCTCCACCGGGGAGCTGTTTTTT. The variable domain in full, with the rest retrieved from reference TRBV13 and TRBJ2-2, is AAGVIQSPRHLIKEKRETATLKCYPIPRHDTVYWYQQGPGQDPQFLISFYEKMQSDKGSIPDRFSAQQFSDYHSELNMSSLELGDSALYFCASSLARYTSTGELFFGEGSRLTVL.

CDR3 sequence: CASSQGSSGAQETQYF. The CDR3 coding sequence is TGTGCCAGCAGCCAAGGCTCTAGCGGGGCACAAGAGACCCAGTACTTC. V is TRBV4-2 and J is TRBJ2-5, with 9 positions matching TRBD2. The CDR3 sequence is 16 residues long. V trimming: 1 base; J trimming: 2 bases; junction bases outside the gene matches: 5. The germline V gene encodes CDR1 LGHNA and CDR2 YNFKEQ.

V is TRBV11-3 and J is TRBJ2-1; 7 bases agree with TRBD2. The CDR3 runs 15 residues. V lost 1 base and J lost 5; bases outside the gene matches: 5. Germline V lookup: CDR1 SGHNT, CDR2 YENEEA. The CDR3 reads CASSLGIAGNNEQFF. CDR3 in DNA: TGTGCCAGCAGCTTAGGGATAGCGGGTAACAATGAGCAGTTCTTC.

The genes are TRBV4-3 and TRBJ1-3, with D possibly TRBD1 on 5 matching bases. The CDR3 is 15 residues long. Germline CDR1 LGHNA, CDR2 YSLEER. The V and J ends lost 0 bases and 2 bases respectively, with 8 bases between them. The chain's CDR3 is CASSQDRAPGNTIYF. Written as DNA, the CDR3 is TGCGCCAGCAGCCAAGACAGGGCCCCTGGAAACACCATATATTTT.

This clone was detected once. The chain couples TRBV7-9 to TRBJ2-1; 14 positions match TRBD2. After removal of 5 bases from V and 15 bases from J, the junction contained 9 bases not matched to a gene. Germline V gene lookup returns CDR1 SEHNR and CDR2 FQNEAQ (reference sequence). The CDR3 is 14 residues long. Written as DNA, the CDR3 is TGTGCCAGCAGCCTAGGGACTAGCGGGAGTGGGGGGTTCTTC. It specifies CASSLGTSGSGGFF.

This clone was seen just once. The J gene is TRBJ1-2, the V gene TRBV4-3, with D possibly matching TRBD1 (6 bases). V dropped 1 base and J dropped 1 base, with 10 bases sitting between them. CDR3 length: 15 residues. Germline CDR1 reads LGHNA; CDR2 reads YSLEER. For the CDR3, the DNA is TGCGCCAGCAGCCAAGGTGGACAGCTTAACTATGGCTACACCTTC. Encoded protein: CASSQGGQLNYGYTF.

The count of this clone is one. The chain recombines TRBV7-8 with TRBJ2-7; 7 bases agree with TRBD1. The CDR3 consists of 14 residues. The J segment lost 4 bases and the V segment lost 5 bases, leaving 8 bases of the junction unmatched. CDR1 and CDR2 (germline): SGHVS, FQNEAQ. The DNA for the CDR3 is TGTGCCAGCAGCCCCGGGACAGCCAAGTACGAGCAGTACTTC. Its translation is CASSPGTAKYEQYF.

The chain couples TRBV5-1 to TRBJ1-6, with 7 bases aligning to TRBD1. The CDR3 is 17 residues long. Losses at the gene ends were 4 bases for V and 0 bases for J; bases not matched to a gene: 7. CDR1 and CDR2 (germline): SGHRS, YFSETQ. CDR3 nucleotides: TGCGCCAGCAGCCTACTACAGGGGAGCTCCTATAATTCACCCCTCCACTTT. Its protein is CASSLLQGSSYNSPLHF.

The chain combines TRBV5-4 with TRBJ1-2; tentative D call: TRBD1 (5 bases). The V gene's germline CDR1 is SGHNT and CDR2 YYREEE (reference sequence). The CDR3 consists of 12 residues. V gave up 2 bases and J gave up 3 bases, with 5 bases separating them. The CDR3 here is CASSLGDYGYTF. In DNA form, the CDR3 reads TGTGCCAGCAGCTTAGGGGACTATGGCTACACCTTC.

CDR3 DNA sequence: TGTGCCAGCAGCGGGACAGGGTTTGAACTGTTTTTT. Its translation is CASSGTGFELFF. V and J are TRBV2 and TRBJ1-4, with TRBD1 identical over 9 bases. The trim removed 6 bases at V and 12 bases at J, leaving 5 bases unmatched. The germline V gene has CDR1 SNHLY and CDR2 FYNNEI. The CDR3 is 12 residues long. Drawing the rest from reference TRBV2 and TRBJ1-4, the complete variable domain is EPEVTQTPSHQVTQMGQEVILRCVPISNHLYFYWYRQILGQKVEFLVSFYNNEISEKSEIFDDQFSVERPDGSNFTLKIRSTKLEDSAMYFCASSGTGFELFFGSGTQLSVL.